The source of this T cell receptor (beta chain) is a study of ipilimumab plus nivolumab after autologous stem cell transplantation. Libraries were prepared by immunoSEQ multiplex PCR; TCRdb keeps only in-frame clonotypes and omits some of them. The sample lists 4,500 to 5,000 clones; about 80% were seen once. The CDR3 is made up of 16 amino acids. Trimming cost V 2 bases and J 4 bases; bases outside gene matches: 7. CDR1 SGHDT and CDR2 YYEEEE come from the germline V gene. The chain couples TRBV5-6 to TRBJ2-5; 11 nucleotides agree with TRBD2. This TCR derives from a male donor with multiple myeloma. The sequences come from PBMCs, collected in a trial of ipilimumab plus nivolumab as post-transplant consolidation. The CDR3 is CASSLLAGVARETQYF. Here the CDR3 DNA reads TGTGCCAGCAGCTTACTAGCGGGGGTGGCCAGAGAGACCCAGTACTTC.